One sample yielded the 7 T cell receptor beta chains listed below, sequenced in a study of T-cell memory formation after mild COVID-19 listed by TCRdb under 2021. The method behind the library was 5' RACE. Sequenced on an Illumina NovaSeq 6000. TCRdb itself trimmed the public reads at Q25 with fastp, ran MiXCR and retained productive beta chains. Rows matching on CDR3 protein sequence are summarized as one entry with the most common DNA and genes. The sample contains under 700,000 distinct CDR3 sequences, around 20% of them found a single time. Of the sample, approximately 12% is held by the ten largest clones. The material sequenced was PBMCs or a T cell subset sorted from them (not recorded which). The receptor set was obtained from an adult woman who had mild COVID-19 (a few samples of this study predate the infection). The sample titles of this study are shuffled in the database, so cell type and time point are left out; the donor was told from shared clones.

This chain links TRBV29-1 with TRBJ1-1, with D uncertain. Trimming cost V 6 bases and J 9 bases, with 20 bases left between them. This CDR3 contains 13 residues. The germline V gene has CDR1 SQVTM and CDR2 ANQGSEA. The CDR3 DNA sequence: TGCAGCGTCCAAACAGACTGGGGAACTCAAGCTTTCTTT. Translating gives CSVQTDWGTQAFF.

This rearrangement joins TRBV10-3 to TRBJ2-7; D tentatively reads TRBD1 or TRBD2 (5 bases each). CDR3 length: 14 residues. V dropped 10 bases and J dropped 0 bases, with 16 bases sitting between them. Per the germline V gene, CDR1 is ENHRY and CDR2 is SYGVKD. DNA for the CDR3: TGTGCCACCTCTCCACGGGACGACTCCTACGAGCAGTACTTC. Protein sequence: CATSPRDDSYEQYF.

The chain has TRBV4-2 and TRBJ2-2; a weak D match, TRBD1 (5 bases). This CDR3 spans 17 amino acids. V dropped 6 bases and J dropped 1 base, with 18 bases sitting between them. CDR1 is LGHNA and CDR2 is YNFKEQ in the germline V gene. The CDR3 DNA reads as TGTGCCAGCAGTCGCAGGCCCCAACAGGAGAACACCGGGGAGCTGTTTTTT. Its translation is CASSRRPQQENTGELFF.

This clonotype has only a few counts. This chain uses TRBV7-2 with TRBJ2-7; TRBD2 matches 10 bases. Trimming took 3 bases from V and 5 from J; bases not matched to a gene: 4. Per the germline V gene, CDR1 is SGHTA and CDR2 is FQGNSA. This CDR3 spans 14 amino acids. The CDR3 DNA sequence: TGTGCCAGCAGCTTTACTAGCGGGGTCCACGAGCAGTACTTC. This translates into CASSFTSGVHEQYF.

The CDR3 sequence is CASSPGTSTEAFF. The CDR3 nucleotides are TGTGCCAGCAGCCCCGGGACGAGCACTGAAGCTTTCTTT. The chain employs TRBV4-2 and TRBJ1-1; a weak D match, TRBD1 (5 bases). V was pared by 4 bases and J by 4 bases, with 10 bases between. The CDR3 contains 13 residues. Germline CDR1 and CDR2: LGHNA and YNFKEQ.

V usage is TRBV5-5 and J usage is TRBJ2-2; D could derive from TRBD1 or TRBD2 (6 bases each). This CDR3 comprises 15 residues. V shed 3 bases and J shed 4 bases, with 13 bases lying between them. Per the germline V gene, CDR1 is SGHKS and CDR2 is YYEKEE (reference sequence). CDR3 in amino acids: CASSSFGGSTGELFF. The DNA of the CDR3 is TGTGCCAGCAGCTCATTCGGGGGCAGCACCGGGGAGCTGTTTTTT.

This clonotype has just a few counts. The CDR3 DNA reads TGTGCCAGCAGCCAAGCGCTAGCGGGAGCCAATGAGCAGTTCTTC. Its translation: CASSQALAGANEQFF. The genes are TRBV3-1 and TRBJ2-1; 10 bases line up with TRBD2. Looked up from germline, CDR1 is LGHDT and CDR2 is YNNKEL (reference sequence). Germline trimming cut 1 base from V and 6 bases from J; bases unmatched to any gene: 3. The CDR3 runs 15 residues.